This record looks at one T cell receptor beta chain sequence and its context. This record belongs to a study of identical twins. TCRdb itself ran the 5' RACE reads through MiXCR, one entry per CDR3 protein. The repertoire holds 1.5 million to 2 million distinct CDR3 sequences, with less than 40% as singletons. Trimming at V came to 7 bases and at J to 4 bases, leaving 7 bases not matched to a gene. The CDR3 length is 15 residues. CDR1 and CDR2 from the germline V gene are SNHLY and FYNNEI. The sequenced sample consisted of cord blood. The sequence was obtained from a newborn girl in good health. The chain uses TRBV2 and TRBJ2-5; 12 nucleotides align to TRBD2. The CDR3 sequence is CASKTSGRIPETQYF. In nucleotides, the CDR3 is TGTGCCAGCAAAACTAGCGGGAGGATTCCAGAGACCCAGTACTTC.